This T cell receptor beta chain was profiled in a study of blood T cell repertoires in COVID-19. Study-wide background: PBMCs, B-cell-depleted T cells, or T cells provided the cDNA or gDNA that made up the material.

Germline lookup yields CDR1 SQVTM and CDR2 ANQGSEA. V was clipped by 4 bases and J by 4 bases, with 11 bases between them. The CDR3 is made up of 12 amino acids. In the original processing: Reference gene primer amplification gave estimated nucleated cell counts. Repertoires were generated with immunoSEQ multiplex PCR, while TCRdb's copy carries only in-frame clones and drops some. The V and J calls and the clone size are those of that table, but D and trimming were determined from the DNA. Altogether 65,000 to 80,000 clones are present, 85% to 90% being singletons, with the ten largest covering around a sixth.

The sequence was collected from a man older than 75 in a cohort sampled during active COVID-19. Sequencing was done on a sample of peripheral blood. The rearrangement uses TRBV29-1 and TRBJ2-7; a possible D gene is TRBD2 (7 bases). The CDR3 here is CSVAGGTYEQYF. DNA for the CDR3: TGCAGCGTTGCGGGGGGCACATACGAGCAGTACTTC.